This record covers a single T cell receptor (beta chain). The clone's antigen remains unknown. No base qualities exist here, and no much larger clone lies one base off it. Each donor gave one peripheral blood draw, approximately 100 mL on average, collected into heparinised tubes. Naive, central memory, regulatory and stem cell-like memory CD4+ T cells were sorted on a BD FACSAria II using a panel including CD45RO, CCR7, CD25, CD127, CD95 and CD27. A purity above 95% was achieved for all sorted populations. PBMCs were separated immediately by Lymphoprep density gradient centrifugation and were stained directly, without being cultured. So that batch effects would be minimized, each experiment stained and sorted samples in pairs, pairing one healthy donor with one patient. All of the isolated RNA was reverse transcribed with the High Capacity cDNA Reverse Transcription Kit, so expressed TCRB transcripts were sequenced. Deep immunoSEQ sequencing was performed on naive, central memory and regulatory T cell samples, with an average of roughly 3.3 million total reads per sample. After sorted cells were lysed in RLT buffer, RNA was extracted with DNase-treated RNeasy Micro or Mini kits, with the choice depending on cell number. To prevent cross-contamination, each cell subset was processed individually, whereas patient and healthy donor samples were processed jointly. The immunoSEQ multiplex PCR was used to amplify TCRB sequences from cDNA, generating 87-bp fragments that spanned the CDR3 region. Amplicons were sequenced on the Illumina HiSeq platform. In the original analysis: PCR bias was computationally corrected using synthetic template baselines, reads within Hamming distance 2 were collapsed, and singletons that could not be merged were discarded. Reads were aligned against IMGT to assign V, D and J genes, CDR3 length and insertions or deletions at six rearrangement sites. Within each subset, clonotype counts were normalized to sorted cell number, and only after that were true diversity and Gini coefficients computed with the tcR R package. The overlap coefficient, calculated on TCRB nucleotide sequences, was used to quantify repertoire sharing. Out-of-frame TCRB sequences from naive cells were analyzed to stand in for the pre-selection repertoire. TCRdb carries this immuneACCESS record with in-frame sequences only. Its versions omit some clonotypes, under half of them owing to an unresolved V gene in the studies checked, with the rest unexplained. D and trimming were read from the DNA, whereas the V and J calls and clone size are those reported in that table. A total of 450,000 or so clones appear in this sample, over 9.5% of them only once. The ten largest clones capture approximately 0.05% of the sample.

This entry belongs to a study of beta chain features in type 1 diabetes (dated by TCRdb to the late 2010s). About the investigation overall: No differences in mean age, gender distribution, total cell number or subset yield were found between patients and healthy donors. A total of 85 million to 110 million sorted cells were examined across all samples, and RNA yield correlated strongly with the number of cells per subset. In the study, TCRB repertoires of sorted circulating CD4+ T cell subsets from recently diagnosed type 1 diabetes patients were compared with those of matched healthy donors. Regulatory and stem cell-like memory subsets were isolated from only 8 patients and roughly 8 healthy donors, whereas naive and central memory subsets came from all 30 or so donors.

The CDR3 numbers 18 residues from cysteine through phenylalanine. The sequence is cut down to CDR3 DNA, 54 bases in frame from base 1. Germline trimming amounts to 4 bases on V and 3 bases on J, with 13 as the count of junction bases outside the gene matches. CDR1 and CDR2 are read off the germline V gene as SGDLS and YYNGEE. Study-wide conclusions, independent of this receptor: At VDJ recombination sites, type 1 diabetes patients had fewer insertions and more deleted nucleotides, which implies abnormalities in thymic rearrangement. A moderate but significant shortening of TCRB CDR3 length was observed in type 1 diabetes patients in all four CD4+ subsets. The naive, central memory and regulatory TCRB repertoires appeared to resemble one another more closely among patients than among healthy donors. Shorter templates might have been favored by PCR, but patient and control samples were amplified and corrected together, so both groups would have been affected equally by any skew. Because cDNA was sequenced instead of genomic DNA, highly expressing activated cells could be over-represented, though the groups showed no difference in activation or CD3 levels. HLA sub-analyses involved small numbers of individuals, so any influence of HLA type on TCRB rearrangement remained unresolved.

Sequencing was performed on naive CD4+ T cells from blood. Explained via the paper, the cell subset or site label denotes: true naive CD4+ T cells. The clonotype comes from a woman aged 18-29 years in good health. Recombination linked TRBV9 to TRBJ2-1, and TRBD1 aligns with 10 junction nucleotides. The nucleotide sequence is given as TGTGCCAGCAGCTTCCCCGGGACAGGGGAAATGAACTACAATGAGCAGTTCTTC. The translation is CASSFPGTGEMNYNEQFF.